The 18 T cell receptor beta chains below come from one sample, sequenced in a study of tumor-infiltrating lymphocytes in primary liver carcinoma. TCR beta cDNA was reverse-transcribed from approximately 0.45 ug of total RNA. The reaction used a constant-region primer and ProtoScript II reverse transcriptase. For TCR beta, libraries were produced by three nested multiplex PCR rounds using slightly modified ARM-PCR. A C-beta reverse primer was combined with TRBV1-TRBV30 forward primers in the first two PCR rounds, and each round had approximately 9 cycles. One entry per CDR3 protein results from TCRdb running MiXCR on the multiplex PCR reads. Among fewer than 200,000 distinct CDR3 sequences listed, 85% were seen once. Co-extracted RNA and DNA came from 20-30 mg of unsorted bulk tissue. Sequenced material: tumor tissue from primary liver carcinoma. The receptors stem from a middle-aged man with primary liver carcinoma and hepatitis B virus infection.

With respect to this clonotype: At one boundary the junction diverges from the germline segment, which might be a read error. This chain connects TRBV5-1 to TRBJ1-3; D perhaps matches TRBD1 (6 bases). CDR3 length: 16 amino acids. The germline V gene has CDR1 SGHRS and CDR2 YFSETQ. CDR3 sequence (DNA): TGCACCAGCAGCGCGTTGACAGGTTTCTCTGGAAACACCATATATTTT. Encoded protein: CTSSALTGFSGNTIYF.

Remarks on this clonotype: One junction end disagrees with the germline gene, perhaps due to a read error. The chain employs TRBV11-1 and TRBJ2-4, with D possibly TRBD2 on 6 matching bases. The germline V gene has CDR1 SGHAT and CDR2 FQDESV (reference sequence). CDR3 length: 17 amino acids. CDR3 amino acids: CASSFPGNGGTKNIQYF. CDR3 nucleotides: TGTGCCAGTAGCTTTCCCGGCAATGGCGGGACCAAAAACATTCAGTACTTC.

Of note for this clonotype: At one end, the junction sequence differs from germline, possibly due to a read error. The V call is TRBV14, the J call TRBJ2-1; 8 nucleotides line up with TRBD2. The germline V gene has CDR1 SGHDN and CDR2 FVKESK. CDR3 size: 16 residues. This chain's CDR3 is CASMSEKAGVKNEQSF. DNA of the CDR3: TGTGCCAGCATGAGTGAAAAAGCGGGAGTGAAAAATGAGCAGTCCTTC.

V is TRBV12-3 or TRBV12-4 and J is TRBJ1-1, with unresolved D. The CDR3 is 11 residues long. Trimming shortened V by 9 bases and J by 4 bases, and 9 bases separated the two germline ends. The CDR3 bases are TGTGCCAGGAGCTTAAGCACTGAAGCTTTCTTT. This translates into CARSLSTEAFF.

This clonotype was found once. A much larger clone is a single base away; this may be a read error. V gene TRBV7-9 combines with J gene TRBJ2-3, with D possibly matching TRBD2 (5 bases). Germline lookup yields CDR1 SEHNR and CDR2 FQNEAQ (reference sequence). The CDR3 sequence is 11 residues long. Here the CDR3 DNA reads TGTGACAGCTTCGGGGCAGATACGCAGTATTTT. Encoded protein: CDSFGADTQYF.

This chain joins TRBV29-1 and TRBJ2-3; D may be TRBD2 (7 bases). CDR3 length: 14 residues. With 7 bases removed from V and 7 bases from J, the gap between germline ends came to 21 bases. Germline CDR1 is SQVTM and CDR2 is ANQGSEA. CDR3 region: CSATGAGAAYTQYF. CDR3 DNA sequence: TGCAGCGCAACGGGGGCGGGGGCAGCATATACGCAGTATTTT.

This clonotype was seen only a few times. This sequence may be a read error, since a much larger clone differs from it by one base. The chain has TRBV6-5 and TRBJ1-1; no reliable D call. V lost 0 bases to trimming and J lost 6 bases, with 14 bases between them. Germline CDR1 MNHEY, CDR2 SVGAGI. This CDR3 contains 15 residues. The DNA of the CDR3 is TGTGCCAGCAGTTACTCGACTGAGGGCGGAGCTGAAGCTTTCTTT. Its protein product is CASSYSTEGGAEAFF.

As regards this clonotype: This clone may be a read error of a much larger clone one base away. The V call is TRBV12-3 or TRBV12-4, the J call TRBJ2-2, with D perhaps TRBD2 (6 bases). The ends were cut back, 2 bases at V and 5 bases at J, with 6 bases in the middle. The CDR3 has 13 amino acids. CDR3 region: CASSLRETGELFF. CDR3 DNA sequence: TGTGCCAGCAGTTTACGGGAGACCGGGGAGCTGTTTTTT.

The chain uses TRBV6-2 or TRBV6-3 and TRBJ2-1, with TRBD1 matching over 9 bases. The length of the CDR3 is 16 residues. Germline values: CDR1 MNHEY, CDR2 SVGEGT. Losses at the gene ends were 6 bases for V and 4 bases for J; bases not matched to a gene: 10. The CDR3 region has the DNA TGTGCCAGCAGCTTCCCGGGACAGGGTACATACAATGAGCAGTTCTTC. It specifies CASSFPGQGTYNEQFF.

Concerning this clonotype: One junction end disagrees with the germline gene, perhaps due to a read error. The chain recombines TRBV29-1 with TRBJ2-1; no definite D call. Per the germline V gene, CDR1 is SQVTM and CDR2 is ANQGSEA. This CDR3 spans 12 amino acids. In nucleotides, the CDR3 is TGCGGCGTTATGAGTATTCTTAATGAGCAATTCTTC. This gives the protein CGVMSILNEQFF.

The chain carries TRBV12-3 or TRBV12-4 and TRBJ1-2; tentatively, D is TRBD1 (6 bases). V lost 5 bases and J lost 8, with 15 bases in between. This CDR3 is built from 13 residues. CDR3 sequence reads: CASSVGGGAGYTF. The CDR3 DNA reads TGTGCCAGCAGTGTAGGGGGAGGGGCAGGCTACACCTTC.

Concerning this clonotype: This is likely a read error, given that the CDR3 carries no conserved phenylalanine or tryptophan at its end. The chain is built from TRBV4-1 and TRBJ2-3; D is undetermined. The CDR3 covers 14 residues. Trimming left V 2 bases short and J 1 base short, with 7 bases between. Germline V gene data show CDR1 as MGHRA and CDR2 as YSYEKL. The CDR3 bases are TGCGCCAGCAGCCAAAAAGAGGGCACAGATACGCAGTATTAT. Its translation is CASSQKEGTDTQYY.

A note on this clonotype: A much larger clone differs by one base, so this may be a read error. The V gene is TRBV30, the J gene TRBJ1-2; the D is unclear. V was clipped by 1 base and J by 4 bases, with 13 bases between them. This CDR3 has 14 amino acids. From germline, CDR1 is GTSNPN and CDR2 SVGIG (reference sequence). This CDR3 is CAWSATPQFYGYTF. CDR3 coding DNA: TGTGCCTGGAGTGCAACCCCCCAATTCTATGGCTACACCTTC.

Remarks on this clonotype: The junction departs from the called germline gene at one end, perhaps through a read error. The chain joins TRBV29-1 to TRBJ2-5, with 13 bases aligning to TRBD2. Germline V gene lookup returns CDR1 SQVTM and CDR2 ANQGSEA. CDR3 length: 15 residues. The CDR3 nucleotides are TGCAGCGTTCGGACTAGCGGGAGATGGGCAGAGAGCCAATATTTC. Translated, it gives CSVRTSGRWAESQYF.

With regard to this clonotype: Compared with germline, one end of the junction differs, possibly owing to a read error. The V gene is TRBV11-2, the J gene TRBJ2-1, with 7 bases aligning to TRBD2. The CDR3 runs to 13 residues. The germline V gene has CDR1 SGHAT and CDR2 FQNNGV. This CDR3 is CASSLRLAGEQFF. CDR3 coding DNA: TGCGCCAGCAGCTTAAGACTAGCAGGTGAGCAGTTCTTC.

The rearrangement links TRBV29-1 to TRBJ2-6; no clear D. Per the germline V gene, CDR1 is SQVTM and CDR2 is ANQGSEA. The CDR3 has 15 residues. CDR3 protein: CSIELANSGANVLTF. The CDR3 coding sequence is TGCAGTATTGAATTGGCAAACTCTGGGGCCAACGTCCTGACTTTC.

Turning to this clonotype: The CDR3 end shows no conserved phenylalanine or tryptophan, and so a read error is likely. CDR3 residues: CASSHRSSIYEQYI. CDR3 bases: TGCGCCAGTAGCCATCGCTCTAGCATCTACGAGCAGTACATC. The chain combines TRBV4-3 with TRBJ2-7, with D tentatively TRBD2 (5 bases). Germline V gene lookup returns CDR1 LGHNA and CDR2 YSLEER. This CDR3 comprises 14 residues.

Details on this clonotype: The junction and the germline gene differ at one end; a read error may be behind it. The genes are TRBV11-2 and TRBJ2-7; tentative D call: TRBD1 (5 bases). The CDR3 runs to 14 residues. Per germline, CDR1 SGHAT and CDR2 FQNNGV. The CDR3 nucleotides are TGTGCCAGCAGCTATAACAGGAACTCCTACGGGCAGTACTTT. Protein: CASSYNRNSYGQYF.